These 14 T cell receptor beta chains share one sample of origin, sequenced in a study of T cells in Graves' hyperthyroidism and ophthalmopathy. RNA transcripts gave rise to amplified TCR beta CDR3 regions. HTBI primers were the set used in a first-round RT-PCR of the TCR CDR3. TCRdb ran MiXCR on the multiplex PCR reads and lists one entry per CDR3 protein. The sample carries 500,000 to 750,000 distinct CDR3 sequences, approximately 14% recorded once. The sample comprised blood. Receptors originate from a woman under 30 with Graves' ophthalmopathy.

This clonotype appeared many times. The rearrangement links TRBV3-1 to TRBJ1-2; tentative D call: TRBD1 (6 bases). Trimming pared 1 base from V and 4 bases from J, leaving 13 bases between. This CDR3 has 15 residues. The germline CDR1 and CDR2 sequences are LGHDT and YNNKEL (reference sequence). This CDR3 is CASSQGGTGSYGYTF. The CDR3 coding sequence is TGTGCCAGCAGCCAAGGAGGAACAGGGTCCTATGGCTACACCTTC.

A few counts support this clonotype. CDR3 region: CASRIGTSYNEQFF. DNA of the CDR3: TGTGCCAGCAGAATTGGGACTTCTTACAATGAGCAGTTCTTC. The genes are TRBV27 and TRBJ2-1; TRBD2 is a possible D gene (6 bases). The V end lost 6 bases, the J end lost 4 bases, and 13 bases lay between the germline ends. This CDR3 has 14 residues. Germline V gives CDR1 MNHEY, CDR2 SMNVEV (reference sequence).

This clonotype has ten or more counts. This chain uses TRBV7-2 with TRBJ2-5; 8 positions agree with TRBD2. J lost 2 bases, V lost 3 bases, and 8 bases had no gene match. From germline, CDR1 is SGHTA and CDR2 FQGNSA. There are 16 residues in the CDR3. CDR3 DNA: TGTGCCAGCAGCTTCCGCCGGTTAGCGGGACAAGAGACCCAGTACTTC. Amino acids: CASSFRRLAGQETQYF.

The table lists this clonotype with many counts. The rearrangement uses TRBV5-1 and TRBJ2-3; 10 nucleotides match TRBD2. The V and J ends lost 2 bases and 2 bases, in that order; junction bases with no gene match: 8. This CDR3 has 17 amino acids. The germline gives CDR1 SGHRS, CDR2 YFSETQ. Written as DNA, the CDR3 is TGCGCCAGCAGCTTTGATCTAGCGGGAGATTACACAGATACGCAGTATTTT. Protein sequence: CASSFDLAGDYTDTQYF.

V usage is TRBV5-5 and J usage is TRBJ1-2; 7 bases are shared with TRBD1. The V segment lost 1 base and the J segment 4 bases; nucleotides outside the gene matches: 10. This CDR3 has 16 amino acids. Germline lookup yields CDR1 SGHKS and CDR2 YYEKEE (reference sequence). The CDR3 nucleotides read TGTGCCAGCAGCTTGACCCAGGGGGGAAGGATCTATGGCTACACCTTC. Amino acid sequence: CASSLTQGGRIYGYTF.

This clonotype was seen many times. V and J are TRBV11-3 and TRBJ2-7; 8 bases match TRBD2. The CDR3 is made up of 16 amino acids. Germline CDR1 reads SGHNT; CDR2 reads YENEEA. V shed 1 base and J 6 bases; nucleotides not matched to a gene: 11. CDR3 nucleotides: TGTGCCAGCAGCTTAGGGGGGCCAGCGGGAGAGTCCGAGCAGTACTTC. This codes for CASSLGGPAGESEQYF.

In this sample, this clonotype turned up many times. This chain links TRBV6-2 or TRBV6-3 with TRBJ2-7, with D perhaps TRBD1 (6 bases). Trimming took off 3 bases at V and 5 bases at J, with 23 bases between the two ends. Germline CDR1 reads MNHEY; CDR2 reads SVGEGT. The CDR3 totals 17 residues. The CDR3 reads CASSYSPVRGPLHEQYF. CDR3 DNA: TGTGCCAGCAGTTATTCTCCCGTCAGGGGACCCCTCCACGAGCAGTACTTC.

Ten or more counts support this clonotype. The V call is TRBV20-1, the J call TRBJ2-5; D assignment may be TRBD1 or TRBD2 (7 bases each). Trimming took 3 bases from V and 4 from J, leaving 21 bases between them. CDR1 and CDR2 (germline): DFQATT, SNEGSKA (reference sequence). The CDR3 is 16 amino acids. The CDR3 sequence is CSASLAGERGPETQYF. The CDR3 DNA reads as TGCAGTGCTAGTCTTGCGGGAGAGAGGGGGCCAGAGACCCAGTACTTC.

This clonotype occurred many times. The chain joins TRBV12-3 or TRBV12-4 to TRBJ1-5; unclear D gene. The CDR3 spans 11 residues. Deletions cut 6 bases from V and 4 bases from J, with 4 bases between. As DNA, the CDR3 is TGTGCCAGCAGCCGGAATCAGCCCCAGCATTTT. Translating it yields CASSRNQPQHF.

V gene TRBV12-3 or TRBV12-4 combines with J gene TRBJ2-4; a weak D match, TRBD2 (7 bases). The CDR3 covers 15 residues. Trimming removed 7 bases at V and 7 bases at J, with 20 bases between. CDR3 sequence reads: CASTEWVRGRNIQYF. The CDR3 DNA is TGTGCCAGCACCGAATGGGTGCGGGGGCGGAACATTCAGTACTTC.

The gene calls are TRBV28 and TRBJ2-7; maybe TRBD1 (5 bases). This CDR3 is 14 amino acids long. V was clipped by 9 bases and J by 5 bases, with 20 bases between them. CDR1 is MDHEN and CDR2 is SYDVKM in the germline V gene. CDR3 sequence reads: CASGPRSRVHEQYF. CDR3 coding DNA: TGTGCCAGTGGGCCCCGGTCCAGGGTCCACGAGCAGTACTTC.

This clonotype was recorded a few times. The rearrangement joins TRBV4-2 to TRBJ1-5; tentatively, D is TRBD1 (6 bases). Germline V gives CDR1 LGHNA, CDR2 YNFKEQ. This CDR3 is built from 17 residues. V was cut by 0 bases and J by 8 bases, with 20 bases left in between. The CDR3 DNA reads TGTGCCAGCAGCCAAGATCCCGCAGGGGAACTCGGTGAGCCCCAGCATTTT. As protein: CASSQDPAGELGEPQHF.

The rearrangement uses TRBV27 and TRBJ2-1, with 8 bases identical to TRBD1. The DNA end lines up better with TRBJ2-7; the J call may be wrong. CDR3 size: 17 residues. Germline CDR1 is MNHEY and CDR2 is SMNVEV (reference sequence). CDR3 nucleotide sequence: TGTGCCAGCAGTTTAAATGCCGGGACAGGTTGGTACAATGAGCAGTACTTC. It is translated as CASSLNAGTGWYNEQYF.

This clonotype has more than one count but fewer than ten. The chain uses TRBV29-1 and TRBJ2-3, with a weak D call TRBD2 (5 bases). CDR3 size: 15 residues. The germline CDR1 and CDR2 sequences are SQVTM and ANQGSEA. The V end was cut by 8 bases, the J end by 1 base, with 19 bases between. The CDR3 protein is CSSAAWRVGTDTQYF. The CDR3 nucleotides are TGCAGCTCAGCTGCCTGGCGGGTGGGCACAGATACGCAGTATTTT.